This T cell receptor beta chain was recorded in a study of circulating CD8 cells and anti-PD-1 response in melanoma. General study results and limits: Expanded sorted subsets were checked for tumor reactivity using peptides. TIGIT repertoires were least diverse, DNEG repertoires most diverse.

The QIAseq Immune Repertoire TCR panel built the libraries from roughly 15 ng of total RNA. TCRdb re-derived calls from the reads in MiXCR, one entry per CDR3 protein. The table lists about 1,800 distinct CDR3 sequences, about 7.9% of them singletons. The CDR3 runs to 14 residues. CDR1 is MDHEN and CDR2 is SYDVKM in the germline V gene. The junction had 6 bases not matched to a gene; V was cut back by 3 bases and J by 7 bases. This clonotype counts as medium-sized. Its target is not known. Four subsets defined by PD-1 and/or TIGIT were sorted from live CD3+CD8+TCRalphabeta+ cells. V is TRBV28 and J is TRBJ2-1; 7 bases are a match to TRBD2. The sequences come from CD8+ T cells from PBMCs, collected at baseline or after one month of anti-PD-1 therapy (not recorded which). The source of this sequence is a human donor with melanoma. The CDR3 region is CASSFGRAGNEQFF. CDR3 in DNA: TGTGCCAGCAGTTTTGGGAGGGCGGGGAATGAGCAGTTCTTC.